This TCR beta chain was recorded in a study of T cells in Graves' hyperthyroidism and ophthalmopathy. Study-level information: Peripheral blood was drawn at first diagnosis, prior to all treatment. Study results and limitations: The majority of expanded thyroid clonotypes above 0.001 also appeared in blood.

RNA transcripts provided the source from which TCR beta CDR3 regions were amplified. TCR CDR3 underwent first-round RT-PCR with the HTBI primer set. TCRdb re-called the multiplex PCR reads with MiXCR, one entry per CDR3 protein. The data hold about 350,000 distinct CDR3 sequences, with approximately 18% observed a single time. Diagnostic assessment was based on clinical symptoms, serum thyroxine and TRAb, thyroid ultrasound and orbital computed tomography. The authors took PBMCs from 10 ml fresh peripheral blood. In its sample, this clonotype was seen many times. Its target is not known. The sequencing input was blood. This clonotype originated in a woman in her thirties or forties with Graves' ophthalmopathy.

CDR3 amino acids: CASSQQGRNNQPQHF. The CDR3 DNA sequence: TGTGCCAGCAGTCAACAGGGGAGGAACAATCAGCCCCAGCATTTT. V gene TRBV6-1 combines with J gene TRBJ1-5; 7 bases are shared with TRBD1. This CDR3 has 15 amino acids. Losses at the gene ends were 5 bases for V and 3 bases for J; bases not matched to a gene: 7. Germline V gene data show CDR1 as MNHNS and CDR2 as SASEGT.